This TCR beta chain was recorded in a study of T cell repertoires in cytomegalovirus infection. For the study at large: HLA-B-restricted CMV epitopes that are well studied were used alongside recently identified HLA-C-restricted ones.

A remark on this clonotype: The antigen is undetermined.

V dropped 0 bases and J dropped 7; count of bases not matched to a gene: 7. The CDR3 loop spans 16 amino acids. Germline V gene lookup returns CDR1 MGHRA and CDR2 YSYEKL. TCRdb recomputed calls from the reads with MiXCR, one row per CDR3 protein. The table shows some 800,000 distinct CDR3 sequences, with over 25% occurring only once. The TCR sequence derives from a human donor in good health (CMV status not recorded). Some clones in this sample may be carry-over from other donors' samples. The sequences come from cultured CD8+ T cells from PBMCs, collected from culture after CMV antigen stimulation. The chain is built from TRBV4-1 and TRBJ2-1; 9 bases fit TRBD2. CDR3 in DNA: TGCGCCAGCAGCCAAGATCGGCTAGCGGGGAGGAATGAGCAGTTCTTC. Protein: CASSQDRLAGRNEQFF.